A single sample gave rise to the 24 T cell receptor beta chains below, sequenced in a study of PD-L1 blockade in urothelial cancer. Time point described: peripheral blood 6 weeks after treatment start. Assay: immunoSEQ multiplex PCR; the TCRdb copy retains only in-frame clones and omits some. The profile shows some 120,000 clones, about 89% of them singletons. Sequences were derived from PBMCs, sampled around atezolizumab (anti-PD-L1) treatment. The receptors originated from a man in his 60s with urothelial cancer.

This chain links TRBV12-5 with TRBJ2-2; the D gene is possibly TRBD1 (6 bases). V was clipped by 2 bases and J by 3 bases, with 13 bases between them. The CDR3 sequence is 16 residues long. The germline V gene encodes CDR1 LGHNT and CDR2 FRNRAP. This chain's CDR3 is CASGLRRGGDTGELFF. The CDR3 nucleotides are TGTGCTAGTGGTTTGCGCCGAGGGGGTGACACCGGGGAGCTGTTTTTT.

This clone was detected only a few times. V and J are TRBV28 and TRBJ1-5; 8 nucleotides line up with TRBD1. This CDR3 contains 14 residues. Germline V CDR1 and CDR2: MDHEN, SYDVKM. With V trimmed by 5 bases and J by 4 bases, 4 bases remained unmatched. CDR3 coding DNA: TGTGCCAGCAGTGCCGGGACAGGAAATCAGCCCCAGCATTTT. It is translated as CASSAGTGNQPQHF.

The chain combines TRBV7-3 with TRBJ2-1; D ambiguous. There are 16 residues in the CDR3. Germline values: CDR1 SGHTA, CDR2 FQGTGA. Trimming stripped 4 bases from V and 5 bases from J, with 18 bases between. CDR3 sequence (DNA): TGTGCCAGCAGCTCACCAGACTCTCAAAATAACAATGAGCAGTTCTTC. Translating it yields CASSSPDSQNNNEQFF.

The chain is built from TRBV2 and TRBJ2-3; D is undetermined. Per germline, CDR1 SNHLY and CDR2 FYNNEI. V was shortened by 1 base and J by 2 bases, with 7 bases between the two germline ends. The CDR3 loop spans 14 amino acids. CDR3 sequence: CASSEGGNTDTQYF. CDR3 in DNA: TGTGCCAGCAGTGAAGGCGGAAACACAGATACGCAGTATTTT.

CDR3 sequence (DNA): TGCGCCAGCAGAGCACAGGGGGAACCCTACGAGCAGTACTTC. Translated: CASRAQGEPYEQYF. V usage is TRBV5-1 and J usage is TRBJ2-7, with 8 bases aligning to TRBD1. With V trimmed by 5 bases and J by 2 bases, 6 bases remained unmatched. This CDR3 has 14 residues. Germline-derived CDR1 and CDR2 are SGHRS and YFSETQ.

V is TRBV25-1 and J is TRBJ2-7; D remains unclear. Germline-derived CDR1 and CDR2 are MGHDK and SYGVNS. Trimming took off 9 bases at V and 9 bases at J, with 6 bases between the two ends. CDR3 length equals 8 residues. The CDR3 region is CARTRQYF. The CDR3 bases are TGTGCCAGAACACGGCAGTACTTC.

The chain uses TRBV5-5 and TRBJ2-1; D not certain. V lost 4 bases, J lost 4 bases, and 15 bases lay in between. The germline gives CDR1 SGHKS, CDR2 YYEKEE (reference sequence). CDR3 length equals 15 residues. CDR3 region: CASSNEPGGYNEQFF. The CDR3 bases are TGTGCCAGCAGCAATGAGCCCGGCGGATACAATGAGCAGTTCTTC.

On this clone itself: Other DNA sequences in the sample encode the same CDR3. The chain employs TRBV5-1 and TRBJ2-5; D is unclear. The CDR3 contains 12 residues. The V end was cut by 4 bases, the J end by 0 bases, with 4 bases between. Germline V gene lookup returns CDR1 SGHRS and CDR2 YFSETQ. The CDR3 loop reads CASSLYQETQYF. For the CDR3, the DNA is TGCGCCAGCAGCCTATACCAAGAGACCCAGTACTTC.

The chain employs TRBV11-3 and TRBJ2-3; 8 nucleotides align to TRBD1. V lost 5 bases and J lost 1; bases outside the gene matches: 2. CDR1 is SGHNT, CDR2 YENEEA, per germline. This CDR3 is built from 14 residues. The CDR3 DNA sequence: TGTGCCAGCAGCCTGGGACAGGGCACAGATACGCAGTATTTT. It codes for CASSLGQGTDTQYF.

The CDR3 coding sequence is TGTGCCAGCAGCTTCAGGACAGGGACTAATGAAAAACTGTTTTTT. Translated, it gives CASSFRTGTNEKLFF. The rearrangement uses TRBV13 and TRBJ1-4; 8 bases line up with TRBD1. Germline trimming cut 3 bases from V and 2 bases from J; bases unmatched to any gene: 2. CDR1 PRHDT and CDR2 FYEKMQ come from the germline V gene (reference sequence). This CDR3 spans 15 amino acids. Combining the CDR3 with reference TRBV13 and TRBJ1-4 gives the whole variable domain AAGVIQSPRHLIKEKRETATLKCYPIPRHDTVYWYQQGPGQDPQFLISFYEKMQSDKGSIPDRFSAQQFSDYHSELNMSSLELGDSALYFCASSFRTGTNEKLFFGSGTQLSVL.

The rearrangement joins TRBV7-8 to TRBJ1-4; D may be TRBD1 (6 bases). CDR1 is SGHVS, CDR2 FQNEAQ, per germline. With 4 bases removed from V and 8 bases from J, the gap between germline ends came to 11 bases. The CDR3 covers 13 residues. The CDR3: CASSWGQGEKLFF. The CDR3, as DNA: TGTGCCAGCAGCTGGGGGCAGGGGGAAAAACTGTTTTTT. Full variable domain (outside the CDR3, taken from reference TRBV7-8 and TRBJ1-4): GAGVSQSPRYKVAKRGQDVALRCDPISGHVSLFWYQQALGQGPEFLTYFQNEAQLDKSGLPSDRFFAERPEGSVSTLKIQRTQQEDSAVYLCASSWGQGEKLFFGSGTQLSVL.

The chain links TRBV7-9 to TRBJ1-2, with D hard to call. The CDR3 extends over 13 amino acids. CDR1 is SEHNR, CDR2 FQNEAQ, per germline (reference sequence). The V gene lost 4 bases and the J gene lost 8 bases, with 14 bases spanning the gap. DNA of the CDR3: TGTGCCAGCAGCTCCCCGGGGAGAGGAGGCTACACCTTC. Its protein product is CASSSPGRGGYTF.

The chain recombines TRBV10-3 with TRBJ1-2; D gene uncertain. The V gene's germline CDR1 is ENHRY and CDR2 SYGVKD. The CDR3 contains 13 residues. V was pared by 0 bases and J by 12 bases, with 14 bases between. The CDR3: CAISESNAVKHTF. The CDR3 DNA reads TGTGCCATCAGTGAGTCGAATGCGGTAAAACACACCTTC.

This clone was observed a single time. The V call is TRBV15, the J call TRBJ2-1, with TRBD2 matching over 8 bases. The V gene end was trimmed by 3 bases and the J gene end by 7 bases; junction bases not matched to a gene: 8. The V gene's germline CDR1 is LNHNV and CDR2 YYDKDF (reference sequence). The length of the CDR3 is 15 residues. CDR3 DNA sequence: TGTGCCACCAGCAGGGGACGGGGGGGAGGAAATGAGCAGTTCTTC. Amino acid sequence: CATSRGRGGGNEQFF.

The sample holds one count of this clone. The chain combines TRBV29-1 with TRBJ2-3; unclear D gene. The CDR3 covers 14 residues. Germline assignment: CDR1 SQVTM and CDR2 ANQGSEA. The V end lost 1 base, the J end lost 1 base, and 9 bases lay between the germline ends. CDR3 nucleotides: TGCAGCGTTGAAGTTGGTCAGGGCACAGATACGCAGTATTTT. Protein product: CSVEVGQGTDTQYF.

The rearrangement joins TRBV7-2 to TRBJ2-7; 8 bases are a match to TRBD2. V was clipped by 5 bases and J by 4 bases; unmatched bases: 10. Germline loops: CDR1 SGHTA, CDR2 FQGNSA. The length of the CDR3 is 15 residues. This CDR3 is CASSPGGDRIYEQYF. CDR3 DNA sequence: TGTGCCAGCAGCCCCGGGGGGGACCGGATTTACGAGCAGTACTTC.

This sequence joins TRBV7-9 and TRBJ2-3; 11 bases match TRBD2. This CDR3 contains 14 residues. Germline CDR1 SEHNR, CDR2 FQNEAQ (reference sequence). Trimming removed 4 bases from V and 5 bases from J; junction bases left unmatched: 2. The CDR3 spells CASSSGLAGDTQYF. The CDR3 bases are TGTGCCAGCAGCTCCGGACTAGCGGGAGATACGCAGTATTTT.

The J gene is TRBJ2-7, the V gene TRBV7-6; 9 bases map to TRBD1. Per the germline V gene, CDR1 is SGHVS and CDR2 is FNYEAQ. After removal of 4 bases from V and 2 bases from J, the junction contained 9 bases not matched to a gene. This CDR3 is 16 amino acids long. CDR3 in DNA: TGTGCCAGCAGCTGGTCCCGGGACAGGGTAGCCTACGAGCAGTACTTC. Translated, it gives CASSWSRDRVAYEQYF.

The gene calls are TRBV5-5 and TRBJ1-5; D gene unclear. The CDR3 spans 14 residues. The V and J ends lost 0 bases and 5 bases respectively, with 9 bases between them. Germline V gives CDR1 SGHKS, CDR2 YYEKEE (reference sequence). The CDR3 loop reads CASSLAGDYQPQHF. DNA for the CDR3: TGTGCCAGCAGCTTGGCGGGTGACTATCAGCCCCAGCATTTT.

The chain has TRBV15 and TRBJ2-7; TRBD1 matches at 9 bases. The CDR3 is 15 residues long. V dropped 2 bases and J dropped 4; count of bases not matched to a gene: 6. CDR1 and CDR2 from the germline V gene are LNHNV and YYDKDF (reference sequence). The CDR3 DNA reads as TGTGCCACCAGCAGACTACAGGGGGCCACTTACGAGCAGTACTTC. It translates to CATSRLQGATYEQYF.

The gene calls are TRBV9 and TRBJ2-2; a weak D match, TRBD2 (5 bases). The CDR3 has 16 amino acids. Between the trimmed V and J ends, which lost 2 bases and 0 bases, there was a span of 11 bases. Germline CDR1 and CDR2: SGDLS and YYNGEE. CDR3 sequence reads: CASSVMGAANTGELFF. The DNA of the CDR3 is TGTGCCAGCAGCGTGATGGGAGCGGCGAACACCGGGGAGCTGTTTTTT.

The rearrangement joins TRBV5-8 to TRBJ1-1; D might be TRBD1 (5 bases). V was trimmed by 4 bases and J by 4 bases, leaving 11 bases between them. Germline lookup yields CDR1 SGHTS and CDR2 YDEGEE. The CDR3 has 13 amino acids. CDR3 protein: CASSPWGPTEAFF. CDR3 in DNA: TGTGCCAGCAGCCCCTGGGGCCCCACTGAAGCTTTCTTT.

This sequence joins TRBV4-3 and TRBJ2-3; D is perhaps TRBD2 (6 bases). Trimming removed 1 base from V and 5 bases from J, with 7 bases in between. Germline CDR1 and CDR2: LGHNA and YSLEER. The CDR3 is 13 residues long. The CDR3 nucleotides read TGCGCCAGCAGCCAAGTGGGGGGAGATACGCAGTATTTT. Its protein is CASSQVGGDTQYF.

Here the CDR3 reads CASSSGDRAGELFF. CDR3 nucleotide sequence: TGTGCCAGCAGCTCCGGCGACAGGGCGGGGGAGCTGTTTTTT. The V gene is TRBV11-1, the J gene TRBJ2-2; 7 bases line up with TRBD1. The CDR3 is 14 residues long. Trimming at V came to 4 bases and at J to 8 bases, leaving 7 bases not matched to a gene. Germline V gives CDR1 SGHAT, CDR2 FQDESV (reference sequence).